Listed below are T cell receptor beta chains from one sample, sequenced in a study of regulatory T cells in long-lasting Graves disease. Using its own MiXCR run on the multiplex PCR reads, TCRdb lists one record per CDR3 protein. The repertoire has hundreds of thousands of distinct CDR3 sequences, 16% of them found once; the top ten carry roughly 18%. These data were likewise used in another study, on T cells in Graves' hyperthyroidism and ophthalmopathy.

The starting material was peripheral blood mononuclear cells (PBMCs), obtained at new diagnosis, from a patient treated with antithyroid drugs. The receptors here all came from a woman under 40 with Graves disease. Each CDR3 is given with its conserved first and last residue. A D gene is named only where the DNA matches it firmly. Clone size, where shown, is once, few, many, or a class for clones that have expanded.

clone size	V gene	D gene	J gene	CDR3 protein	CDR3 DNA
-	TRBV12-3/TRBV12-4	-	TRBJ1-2	CASSLGVVGGYTF	TGTGCCAGCAGTTTAGGGGTTGTGGGCGGCTACACCTTC
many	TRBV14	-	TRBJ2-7	CASSQQRGRGPAYEQYF	TGTGCCAGCAGCCAACAGAGGGGTCGGGGGCCCGCCTACGAGCAGTACTTC
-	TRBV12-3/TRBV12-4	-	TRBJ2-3	CASRRTEWTQYF	TGTGCCAGCAGGAGGACAGAGTGGACGCAGTATTTT
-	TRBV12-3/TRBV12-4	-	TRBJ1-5	CASSLSRQPQHF	TGTGCCAGCAGTTTATCGAGGCAGCCCCAGCATTTT
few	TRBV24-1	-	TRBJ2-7	CATSDRYNRSYEQYF	TGTGCCACCAGTGATAGGTACAACCGCTCCTACGAGCAGTACTTC
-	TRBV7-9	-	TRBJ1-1	CASSSRLGVNTEAFF	TGTGCCAGCAGCTCCCGGTTGGGGGTGAACACTGAAGCTTTCTTT
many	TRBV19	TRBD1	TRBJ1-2	CASSILDRVNYGYTF	TGTGCCAGTAGTATCCTGGACAGGGTTAACTATGGCTACACCTTC
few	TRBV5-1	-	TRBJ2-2	CASSLVVAGELFF	TGCGCCAGCAGCTTGGTCGTCGCCGGGGAGCTGTTTTTT
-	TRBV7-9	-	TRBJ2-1	CASSSERLGVGGYNEQFF	TGTGCCAGCAGCTCGGAGAGACTGGGTGTCGGGGGTTACAATGAGCAGTTCTTC
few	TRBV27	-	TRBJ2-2	CASSSIAGELFF	TGTGCCAGCAGTTCGATAGCCGGGGAGCTGTTTTTT
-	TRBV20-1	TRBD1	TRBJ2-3	CSAHYRGPDRISTDTQYF	TGCAGTGCGCACTACAGGGGGCCAGACCGAATTAGCACAGATACGCAGTATTTT
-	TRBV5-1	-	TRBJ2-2	CASTWGGNTGELFF	TGCGCCAGCACCTGGGGTGGGAACACCGGGGAGCTGTTTTTT
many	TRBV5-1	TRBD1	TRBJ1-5	CASSLTGGLPQHF	TGCGCCAGCAGCTTGACAGGGGGACTACCCCAGCATTTT
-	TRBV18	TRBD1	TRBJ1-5	CASSPPGTGEHSNQPQHF	TGTGCCAGCTCACCACCAGGGACAGGGGAACATAGCAATCAGCCCCAGCATTTT
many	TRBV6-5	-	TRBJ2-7	CASSYSSGTRREYEQYF	TGTGCCAGCAGTTACTCATCAGGGACCCGCAGGGAGTACGAGCAGTACTTC
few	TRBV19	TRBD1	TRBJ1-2	CASSILGTGSYTF	TGTGCCAGTAGTATCCTGGGGACAGGGAGCTACACCTTC
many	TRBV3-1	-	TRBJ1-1	CASSPRGTYTEAFF	TGTGCCAGCAGCCCCCGGGGGACCTACACTGAAGCTTTCTTT
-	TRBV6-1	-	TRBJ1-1	CASRLTGSPTEAFF	TGTGCCAGCAGGTTAACAGGCAGTCCCACTGAAGCTTTCTTT
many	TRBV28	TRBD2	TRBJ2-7	CASRGRLAGKYEQYF	TGTGCCAGCAGGGGAAGACTAGCGGGAAAGTACGAGCAGTACTTC
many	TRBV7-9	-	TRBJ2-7	CASSPGADGYEQYF	TGTGCCAGCAGCCCAGGGGCCGATGGTTACGAGCAGTACTTC
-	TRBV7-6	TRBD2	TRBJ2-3	CASSLGRLRGRVRDTQYF	TGTGCCAGCAGCTTAGGGCGACTGCGCGGGAGGGTAAGAGATACGCAGTATTTT
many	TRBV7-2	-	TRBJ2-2	CASSRPGLAPGELFF	TGTGCCAGCAGCCGACCGGGATTAGCCCCCGGGGAGCTGTTTTTT
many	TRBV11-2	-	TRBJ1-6	CASSLDRHGWNSPLHF	TGTGCCAGCAGCTTAGATAGACACGGCTGGAATTCACCCCTCCACTTT
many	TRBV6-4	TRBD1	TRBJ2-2	CASSNLWTGNTGELFF	TGTGCCAGCAGTAACCTTTGGACAGGGAACACCGGGGAGCTGTTTTTT